Shown below are 9 T cell receptor beta chains from a single sample sequenced in a study of cytomegalovirus exposure and HLA in healthy donors. Amplification used 60 Vbeta primers and 13 Jbeta primers. Profiling relied on immunoSEQ multiplex PCR, and the TCRdb table lists in-frame clones only, not all of them. The sample lists 160,000 or so clones; roughly 79% were seen once. The sequencing input was PBMCs. The receptors derive from a woman between 50 and 59 years old in good health and CMV-seronegative.

The chain combines TRBV6-1 with TRBJ1-5, with TRBD1 identical over 7 bases. CDR1 and CDR2 (germline): MNHNS, SASEGT. Losses at the gene ends were 6 bases for V and 2 bases for J; bases not matched to a gene: 4. The CDR3 length is 14 residues. CDR3: CASRTGMGNQPQHF. The CDR3 region has the DNA TGTGCCAGCAGGACAGGGATGGGCAATCAGCCCCAGCATTTT.

The chain carries TRBV9 and TRBJ2-7; tentative D call: TRBD1 (5 bases). Germline values: CDR1 SGDLS, CDR2 YYNGEE. Trimming left V 4 bases short and J 0 bases short, with 17 bases between. The CDR3 has 16 amino acids. CDR3 loop: CASSPEGQFISYEQYF. CDR3 DNA: TGTGCCAGCAGCCCCGAAGGACAATTCATCTCCTACGAGCAGTACTTC. Full variable domain (remainder filled in from reference TRBV9 and TRBJ2-7): DSGVTQTPKHLITATGQRVTLRCSPRSGDLSVYWYQQSLDQGLQFLIQYYNGEERAKGNILERFSAQQFPDLHSELNLSSLELGDSALYFCASSPEGQFISYEQYFGPGTRLTVT.

This clone was seen once. Relative to the germline gene, one junction end is altered; a read error may explain this. The CDR3 here is CSSSLDSPPYEQYF. CDR3 coding DNA: TGTTCCAGCAGCTTGGACTCCCCCCCCTACGAGCAGTACTTC. V is TRBV7-9 and J is TRBJ2-7, with TRBD2 as a possible D gene (5 bases). CDR1 SEHNR and CDR2 FQNEAQ come from the germline V gene (reference sequence). The CDR3 has 14 amino acids.

The chain has TRBV6-4 and TRBJ2-2; a weak D match, TRBD2 (6 bases). The V and J ends lost 6 bases and 0 bases respectively, with 8 bases between them. The CDR3 contains 14 residues. CDR1 and CDR2 from the germline V gene are MRHNA and SNTAGT. The DNA for the CDR3 is TGTGCCAGCAGCCGGGACTCGAACACCGGGGAGCTGTTTTTT. Its protein is CASSRDSNTGELFF.

The chain carries TRBV12-5 and TRBJ2-2; 15 positions agree with TRBD2. Germline CDR1 is LGHNT and CDR2 is FRNRAP. Losses at the gene ends were 6 bases for V and 6 bases for J; bases not matched to a gene: 5. The CDR3 is 16 residues long. Written as DNA, the CDR3 is TGTGCTAGTGGCTCCGGACTAGCGGGAGGGCCCGGGGAGCTGTTTTTT. It codes for CASGSGLAGGPGELFF.

This clone was counted between two and nine times. The genes are TRBV7-8 and TRBJ1-2; 7 positions match TRBD1. Trimming removed 4 bases from V and 4 bases from J; junction bases left unmatched: 6. From germline, CDR1 is SGHVS and CDR2 FQNEAQ. The CDR3 has 14 amino acids. The CDR3 sequence is CASSSTGLVYGYTF. The CDR3 DNA is TGTGCCAGCAGCTCGACAGGGCTAGTCTATGGCTACACCTTC.

The V and J genes are TRBV7-9 and TRBJ2-3, with 8 positions matching TRBD1. The germline CDR1 and CDR2 sequences are SEHNR and FQNEAQ (reference sequence). This CDR3 contains 16 residues. The V segment lost 5 bases and the J segment 2 bases; nucleotides outside the gene matches: 9. CDR3 sequence reads: CASSPPRTGYTDTQYF. Here the CDR3 DNA reads TGTGCCAGCAGCCCTCCACGGACAGGGTACACAGATACGCAGTATTTT.

The chain joins TRBV5-8 to TRBJ2-7; D is unclear. V gave up 1 base and J gave up 2 bases, with 7 bases separating them. Germline V CDR1 and CDR2: SGHTS, YDEGEE. The CDR3 is 13 amino acids. CDR3 bases: TGTGCCAGCAGCTTGAGTAGCACCTACGAGCAGTACTTC. Encoded protein: CASSLSSTYEQYF.

V usage is TRBV5-1 and J usage is TRBJ2-3; D is unclear. This CDR3 comprises 15 residues. The germline V gene encodes CDR1 SGHRS and CDR2 YFSETQ. V was cut by 0 bases and J by 0 bases, with 8 bases left in between. CDR3 in DNA: TGCGCCAGCAGCTTGGCGGAGCAGAGCACAGATACGCAGTATTTT. Residues: CASSLAEQSTDTQYF.